What follows are 17 T cell receptor beta chains derived from one specimen sequenced in a study of T cell responses to AZD1222 COVID-19 vaccine. Repertoires were generated with immunoSEQ multiplex PCR, while TCRdb's copy carries only in-frame clones and drops some. Of 45,000 to 60,000 clones listed, roughly nine tenths are singletons. Specimen: peripheral blood, collected on day 0 of AZD1222 vaccination. All receptors come from an adult in good health.

V and J are TRBV15 and TRBJ2-7; D could derive from TRBD1 or TRBD2 (5 bases each). The CDR3 spans 16 residues. V lost 1 base and J lost 5, with 18 bases in between. Germline CDR1 LNHNV, CDR2 YYDKDF (reference sequence). The CDR3 nucleotides read TGTGCCACCAGCAGAGGAGTCCTGGGGCTAGCCCACGAGCAGTACTTC. Residues: CATSRGVLGLAHEQYF.

The rearrangement links TRBV5-1 to TRBJ1-1; D perhaps matches TRBD1 (6 bases). Germline CDR1 reads SGHRS; CDR2 reads YFSETQ. There are 16 residues in the CDR3. Trimming shortened V by 0 bases and J by 4 bases, and 16 bases separated the two germline ends. For the CDR3, the DNA is TGCGCCAGCAGCTTGGTATCTGCAGGGGACGGCACTGAAGCTTTCTTT. Its translation is CASSLVSAGDGTEAFF.

The genes are TRBV6-5 and TRBJ2-7; the D gene is possibly TRBD1 (5 bases). The germline V and J ends were trimmed by 6 bases and 3 bases, with 12 bases remaining between them. Germline V gene lookup returns CDR1 MNHEY and CDR2 SVGAGI. This CDR3 region has 13 residues. The CDR3 loop is CASRDTALYEQYF. Here the CDR3 DNA reads TGTGCCAGCAGGGACACCGCCCTCTACGAGCAGTACTTC.

The gene calls are TRBV27 and TRBJ1-6; TRBD1 agrees at 7 bases. Germline V gene data show CDR1 as MNHEY and CDR2 as SMNVEV (reference sequence). This CDR3 has 16 amino acids. The V segment lost 4 bases and the J segment 7 bases; nucleotides outside the gene matches: 10. The CDR3 bases are TGTGCCAGCAGTTCCTCCGGGACAGTCCCGAATTCACCCCTCCACTTT. Protein sequence: CASSSSGTVPNSPLHF.

The chain is built from TRBV19 and TRBJ2-1, with unresolved D. The CDR3 loop spans 14 amino acids. V gave up 7 bases and J gave up 0 bases, with 10 bases separating them. The germline CDR1 and CDR2 sequences are LNHDA and SQIVND (reference sequence). This CDR3 is CASKPFSSYNEQFF. The DNA for the CDR3 is TGTGCCAGTAAACCGTTTAGCTCCTACAATGAGCAGTTCTTC. Filled out from reference TRBV19 and TRBJ2-1, the complete variable domain reads DGGITQSPKYLFRKEGQNVTLSCEQNLNHDAMYWYRQDPGQGLRLIYYSQIVNDFQKGDIAEGYSVSREKKESFPLTVTSAQKNPTAFYLCASKPFSSYNEQFFGPGTRLTVL.

V usage is TRBV4-1 and J usage is TRBJ1-3, with no clear D. CDR3 size: 14 residues. The V and J ends lost 2 bases and 3 bases respectively, with 8 bases between them. Germline assignment: CDR1 MGHRA and CDR2 YSYEKL. As DNA, the CDR3 is TGCGCCAGCAGCCAATCCCAGAGTGGAAACACCATATATTTT. Amino acids: CASSQSQSGNTIYF.

In DNA form, the CDR3 reads TGTGCCTGGAGTGTTCCACAGGCGAACACTGAAGCTTTCTTT. Protein sequence: CAWSVPQANTEAFF. The chain has TRBV30 and TRBJ1-1; possibly TRBD1 for D (5 bases). V was shortened by 0 bases and J by 1 base, with 9 bases between the two germline ends. Germline V gene lookup returns CDR1 GTSNPN and CDR2 SVGIG (reference sequence). The CDR3 is made up of 14 amino acids.

The rearrangement uses TRBV12-3 or TRBV12-4 and TRBJ1-1, with TRBD1 as a possible D gene (6 bases). There are 13 residues in the CDR3. Deletions cut 5 bases from V and 5 bases from J, with 12 bases between. CDR3 DNA: TGTGCCAGCAGTACGACAGGTCTAACTGAAGCTTTCTTT. Its protein is CASSTTGLTEAFF.

This clone was counted between two and nine times. The chain combines TRBV4-2 with TRBJ1-1, with no clear D. Between the trimmed V and J ends, which lost 0 bases and 1 base, there was a span of 12 bases. Germline V CDR1 and CDR2: LGHNA, YNFKEQ. The CDR3 is made up of 16 amino acids. The CDR3 protein is CASSQDKIGRNTEAFF. The CDR3 region has the DNA TGTGCCAGCAGCCAAGATAAAATTGGGAGGAACACTGAAGCTTTCTTT.

Only a few counts were recorded for this clone. The genes are TRBV3-1 (or the pseudogene TRBV3-2) and TRBJ2-1; 8 nucleotides line up with TRBD2. The CDR3 runs 15 residues. CDR1 and CDR2 (germline): LGHDT, YNNKEL (reference sequence). Trimming removed 5 bases from V and 7 bases from J; junction bases left unmatched: 10. CDR3 amino acids: CASSDPGLARNEQFF. DNA of the CDR3: TGTGCCAGCAGCGACCCCGGACTAGCTCGGAATGAGCAGTTCTTC.

J is TRBJ1-2 and V is TRBV28; D call uncertain. The V gene's germline CDR1 is MDHEN and CDR2 SYDVKM. The CDR3 spans 17 residues. The V and J ends lost 3 bases and 0 bases respectively, with 17 bases between them. CDR3 in amino acids: CASSLVGGVSANYGYTF. In nucleotides, the CDR3 is TGTGCCAGCAGTTTGGTGGGTGGGGTCTCGGCTAACTATGGCTACACCTTC.

The chain employs TRBV5-4 and TRBJ2-5; 16 nucleotides agree with TRBD2. V lost 4 bases to trimming and J lost 5 bases; unmatched junction nucleotides: 8. In germline, CDR1 is SGHNT, CDR2 YYREEE (reference sequence). The CDR3 is 17 residues long. The CDR3: CASSPGTSGRGGETQYF. CDR3 DNA: TGTGCCAGCAGCCCGGGGACTAGCGGGAGGGGAGGGGAGACCCAGTACTTC.

The J gene is TRBJ2-1, the V gene TRBV25-1, with 7 nucleotides matching TRBD2. From germline, CDR1 is MGHDK and CDR2 SYGVNS. The length of the CDR3 is 15 residues. After removal of 2 bases from V and 7 bases from J, the junction contained 8 bases not matched to a gene. In nucleotides, the CDR3 is TGTGCCAGCAGTGAACCGACTAGCCACCCTAATGAGCAGTTCTTC. Translation gives CASSEPTSHPNEQFF.

V gene TRBV3-1 (or the pseudogene TRBV3-2) combines with J gene TRBJ2-2; D not certain. The CDR3 loop spans 14 amino acids. Trimming removed 4 bases from V and 6 bases from J, with 12 bases in between. Germline CDR1 and CDR2: LGHDT and YNNKEL (reference sequence). The CDR3 nucleotides are TGTGCCAGCAGCCCCCTACGAATTGCCGGGGAGCTGTTTTTT. Translation gives CASSPLRIAGELFF.

CDR3 residues: CASSERMGDYNSPLHF. DNA of the CDR3: TGTGCCAGCAGTGAACGGATGGGGGACTATAATTCACCCCTCCACTTT. The rearrangement links TRBV6-1 to TRBJ1-6, with a possible D match to TRBD1 (5 bases). Germline V CDR1 and CDR2: MNHNS, SASEGT. With 2 bases removed from V and 3 bases from J, the gap between germline ends came to 11 bases. The CDR3 length is 16 residues.

The chain employs TRBV6-5 and TRBJ1-6, with a possible D match to TRBD1 (5 bases). This CDR3 region has 13 residues. Germline V gene lookup returns CDR1 MNHEY and CDR2 SVGAGI. The V gene lost 5 bases and the J gene lost 8 bases, with 10 bases spanning the gap. CDR3 protein: CASSRGDDSPLHF. The CDR3 DNA is TGTGCCAGCAGTCGCGGGGACGATTCACCCCTCCACTTT.

The chain links TRBV5-1 to TRBJ2-7; 9 nucleotides match TRBD1. The CDR3 extends over 16 amino acids. The germline CDR1 and CDR2 sequences are SGHRS and YFSETQ. V lost 0 bases, J lost 2 bases, and 6 bases stayed unmatched. This CDR3 is CASSLVSGTGTYEQYF. The DNA of the CDR3 is TGCGCCAGCAGCTTGGTGTCCGGGACAGGGACCTACGAGCAGTACTTC.